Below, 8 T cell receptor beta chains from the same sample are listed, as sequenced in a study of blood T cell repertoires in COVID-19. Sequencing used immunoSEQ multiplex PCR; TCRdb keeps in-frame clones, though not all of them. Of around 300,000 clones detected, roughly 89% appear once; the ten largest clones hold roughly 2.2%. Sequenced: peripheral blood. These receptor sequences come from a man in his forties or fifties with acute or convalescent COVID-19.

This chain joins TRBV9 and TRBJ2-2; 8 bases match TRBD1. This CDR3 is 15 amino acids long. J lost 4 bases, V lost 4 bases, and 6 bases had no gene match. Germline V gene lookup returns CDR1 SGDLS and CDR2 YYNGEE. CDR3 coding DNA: TGTGCCAGCAGCCTCACAGGGGGAGTCACCGGGGAGCTGTTTTTT. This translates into CASSLTGGVTGELFF.

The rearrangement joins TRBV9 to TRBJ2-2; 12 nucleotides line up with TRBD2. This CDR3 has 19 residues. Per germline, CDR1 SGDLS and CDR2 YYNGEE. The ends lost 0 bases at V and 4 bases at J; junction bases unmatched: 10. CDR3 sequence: CASSVAPLAGGRGTGELFF. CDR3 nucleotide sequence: TGTGCCAGCAGCGTAGCTCCTCTAGCGGGGGGGCGTGGCACCGGGGAGCTGTTTTTT. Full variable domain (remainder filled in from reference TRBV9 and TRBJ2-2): DSGVTQTPKHLITATGQRVTLRCSPRSGDLSVYWYQQSLDQGLQFLIQYYNGEERAKGNILERFSAQQFPDLHSELNLSSLELGDSALYFCASSVAPLAGGRGTGELFFGEGSRLTVL.

The CDR3 DNA reads TGTGCCAGCAGTCGGAGAGATACGCAGTATTTT. The encoded protein is CASSRRDTQYF. The rearrangement links TRBV27 to TRBJ2-3; no clear D gene. CDR1 is MNHEY and CDR2 is SMNVEV in the germline V gene (reference sequence). The CDR3 runs 11 residues. The V end lost 5 bases, the J end lost 5 bases, and 5 bases lay between the germline ends.

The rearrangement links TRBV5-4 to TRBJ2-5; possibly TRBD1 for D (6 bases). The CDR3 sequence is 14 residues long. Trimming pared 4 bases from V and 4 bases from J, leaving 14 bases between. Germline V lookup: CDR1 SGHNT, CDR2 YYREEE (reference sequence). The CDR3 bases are TGTGCCAGCAGCCTCAGGGGTTTGCGAGAGACCCAGTACTTC. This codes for CASSLRGLRETQYF.

The CDR3 protein is CASIRDLAGPGEQFF. CDR3 coding DNA: TGTGCCAGCATCCGGGATCTAGCGGGTCCAGGGGAGCAGTTCTTC. The genes are TRBV11-2 and TRBJ2-1; 8 bases are a match to TRBD2. The CDR3 has 15 residues. V trimming: 7 bases; J trimming: 10 bases; junction bases outside the gene matches: 15. Germline CDR1 SGHAT, CDR2 FQNNGV.

The CDR3 loop is CASSVIWTASEAFF. The DNA of the CDR3 is TGTGCCAGCAGCGTGATTTGGACAGCCAGTGAAGCTTTCTTT. The chain links TRBV7-9 to TRBJ1-1; D is possibly TRBD1 (6 bases). The CDR3 is 14 residues long. The ends were cut back, 5 bases at V and 7 bases at J, with 17 bases in the middle. Germline CDR1 reads SEHNR; CDR2 reads FQNEAQ (reference sequence).

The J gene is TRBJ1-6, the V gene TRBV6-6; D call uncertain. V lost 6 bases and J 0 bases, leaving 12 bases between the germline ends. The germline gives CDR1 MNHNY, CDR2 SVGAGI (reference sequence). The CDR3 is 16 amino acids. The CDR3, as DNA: TGTGCCAGCAGCCGAGCGTGGTCCTCCTATAATTCACCCCTCCACTTT. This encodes CASSRAWSSYNSPLHF.

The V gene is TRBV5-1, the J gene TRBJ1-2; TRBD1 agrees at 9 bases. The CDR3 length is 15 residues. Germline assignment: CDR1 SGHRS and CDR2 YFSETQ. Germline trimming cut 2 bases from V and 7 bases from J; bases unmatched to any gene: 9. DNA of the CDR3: TGCGCCAGCAGCTTAGAAACAGGGGGCAGTAGTGGCTACACCTTC. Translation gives CASSLETGGSSGYTF.